This TCR beta chain is drawn from a study of blood T cell repertoires in COVID-19. Study overall: Sample material is recorded as cDNA or gDNA derived from T cells, B-cell-depleted T cells, or PBMCs.

Germline V CDR1 and CDR2: MNHNS, SASEGT. The CDR3 extends over 12 amino acids. Between the trimmed V and J ends, which lost 0 bases and 11 bases, there was a span of 10 bases. How the authors handled the data: From reference gene primer amplification, estimates of nucleated cell counts were derived. Clones were read by immunoSEQ multiplex PCR, and TCRdb kept only the in-frame ones, dropping some. The V and J calls and clone size were taken over from that table, and D and trimming were inferred from the DNA. The table shows some 27,000 clones, with 87% occurring only once. This clonotype was sampled from a human donor in a cohort sampled during active COVID-19. The donor label of this sample is uncertain. Specimen: peripheral blood. J is TRBJ1-1 and V is TRBV6-1, with D possibly TRBD1 on 5 matching bases. The DNA of the CDR3 is TGTGCCAGCAGTGAAGCGGGGGGACTGGCTTTCTTT. Its protein product is CASSEAGGLAFF.